Listed here are 12 T cell receptor beta chains from one sample, sequenced in a study of molecular identifiers for immune sequencing clone quantification listed by TCRdb under 2018. Library generation was performed with PCR. TCRdb names Illumina HiSeq 4000 as the instrument used. TCRdb ran its own pipeline on the public reads, namely fastp trimming at Q25 and MiXCR clone calling, and kept in-frame beta chains. Rows with a matching CDR3 protein are joined into one entry that keeps the most common DNA and genes. The sample table contains about 320,000 distinct CDR3 sequences; only one count was recorded for 20% to 25% of them. 0.81% of the sample goes to the ten largest clones. Sequenced sample: naive CD8+ T cells from blood, with Jurkat cell RNA spiked in. The label giving this sample's cell subset or site can be read as: FACS-sorted CD8+CD4-CCR7+CD45RA+ naive T cells. These receptor sequences come from a human donor in good health. Some libraries in this study had Jurkat cell RNA spiked in.

For this clonotype: This may be a read error: a much more frequent sequence differs by one nucleotide. The chain carries TRBV7-9 and TRBJ2-7; D is ambiguous. V shed 5 bases and J shed 5 bases, with 13 bases lying between them. CDR1 is SEHNR, CDR2 FQNEAQ, per germline (reference sequence). CDR3 length: 13 residues. The CDR3 coding sequence is TGTGCCAGCAGCCCAAGCATCCGGGACGAGCAGTACTTC. This gives the protein CASSPSIRDEQYF.

This clonotype was found a few times. This chain uses TRBV11-2 with TRBJ1-1; no definite D call. Germline V CDR1 and CDR2: SGHAT, FQNNGV. V was shortened by 4 bases and J by 2 bases, with 11 bases between the two germline ends. This CDR3 contains 14 residues. The CDR3 nucleotides read TGTGCCAGCAGCTCCGAAACTGTAAACACTGAAGCTTTCTTT. This encodes CASSSETVNTEAFF. The complete variable domain, with remaining parts taken from reference TRBV11-2 and TRBJ1-1, reads EAGVAQSPRYKIIEKRQSVAFWCNPISGHATLYWYQQILGQGPKLLIQFQNNGVVDDSQLPKDRFSAERLKGVDSTLKIQPAKLEDSAVYLCASSSETVNTEAFFGQGTRLTVV.

This clonotype was seen many times. This chain connects TRBV19 to TRBJ2-1; D gene ambiguous. Germline CDR1 LNHDA, CDR2 SQIVND (reference sequence). The CDR3 sequence is 15 residues long. Trimming took off 1 base at V and 6 bases at J, with 13 bases between the two ends. CDR3 residues: CASSIAPTPGNEQFF. CDR3 DNA sequence: TGTGCCAGTAGTATAGCCCCGACCCCCGGCAATGAGCAGTTCTTC.

This clonotype has only a few counts. V gene TRBV27 combines with J gene TRBJ2-3; perhaps D is TRBD1 or TRBD2 (5 bases each). The CDR3 covers 16 residues. The V end was cut by 5 bases, the J end by 4 bases, with 19 bases between. Germline V CDR1 and CDR2: MNHEY, SMNVEV (reference sequence). CDR3: CASSTTGGLGPDTQYF. The CDR3 nucleotides are TGTGCCAGCAGTACCACAGGAGGTCTTGGGCCAGATACGCAGTATTTT.

This clonotype was seen a handful of times. The chain recombines TRBV7-9 with TRBJ1-4, with a possible D match to TRBD1 (5 bases). This CDR3 region has 16 residues. Germline CDR1 SEHNR, CDR2 FQNEAQ (reference sequence). Trimming took 10 bases from V and 0 from J, leaving 18 bases between them. This CDR3 reads CATGKLSLATNEKLFF. The CDR3, as DNA: TGTGCCACAGGGAAGCTATCTCTCGCAACTAATGAAAAACTGTTTTTT.

Many counts were recorded for this clonotype. The chain couples TRBV6-6 to TRBJ2-3; TRBD2 matches at 7 bases. This CDR3 is built from 17 residues. CDR1 is MNHNY and CDR2 is SVGAGI in the germline V gene (reference sequence). J was trimmed by 1 base and V by 2 bases; bases with no gene match: 9. The CDR3 spells CASSYVLAGVGTDTQYF. The CDR3 DNA sequence: TGTGCCAGCAGTTACGTCTTGGCGGGAGTAGGCACAGATACGCAGTATTTT.

Notes on this clonotype: A clone one base away is much larger, so this may be a read error. The chain recombines TRBV28 with TRBJ2-1; 7 nucleotides match TRBD1. The germline V gene encodes CDR1 MDHEN and CDR2 SYDVKM. This CDR3 contains 18 residues. J was trimmed by 0 bases and V by 2 bases; bases with no gene match: 10. CDR3 protein: CASSLDPGTASSYNEQFF. CDR3 sequence (DNA): TGTGCCAGCAGTTTAGACCCCGGGACAGCATCCTCCTACAATGAGCAGTTCTTC.

This clonotype was recorded many times. This rearrangement joins TRBV6-2 or TRBV6-3 to TRBJ2-1, with D perhaps matching TRBD2 (5 bases). The CDR3 is 15 amino acids. Trimming shortened V by 0 bases and J by 5 bases, and 11 bases separated the two germline ends. Germline V gene sequence: CDR1 MNHEY, CDR2 SVGEGT. CDR3 in amino acids: CASSYSFGVNNEQFF. In nucleotides, the CDR3 is TGTGCCAGCAGTTACTCGTTCGGGGTTAACAATGAGCAGTTCTTC.

This clonotype was seen many times. The chain couples TRBV20-1 to TRBJ2-7; D not resolved. Per germline, CDR1 DFQATT and CDR2 SNEGSKA (reference sequence). The CDR3 spans 13 residues. Trimming left V 3 bases short and J 10 bases short, with 19 bases between. The CDR3 sequence is CSARATQPGTQYF. DNA of the CDR3: TGCAGTGCTAGGGCCACTCAGCCGGGCACTCAGTACTTC.

For this clonotype: A read error may be the cause here, since a much bigger clone is one base away. The gene calls are TRBV15 and TRBJ2-1; D perhaps matches TRBD2 (5 bases). From germline, CDR1 is LNHNV and CDR2 YYDKDF (reference sequence). V was pared by 5 bases and J by 10 bases, with 24 bases between. The CDR3 covers 16 residues. The CDR3: CATSRNRPADLYEQFF. Here the CDR3 DNA reads TGTGCCACCAGCCGGAACCGACCAGCGGACCTATACGAGCAGTTCTTC.

This clonotype was recorded at least ten times. The genes are TRBV10-3 and TRBJ2-3, with D possibly being TRBD2 (6 bases). CDR1 is ENHRY, CDR2 SYGVKD, per germline. The V end lost 2 bases, the J end lost 2 bases, and 11 bases lay between the germline ends. This CDR3 comprises 15 residues. CDR3 coding DNA: TGTGCCATCAGTGAGGCGGGGTCCCACACAGATACGCAGTATTTT. It is translated as CAISEAGSHTDTQYF.

Details on this clonotype: This may stem from a read error, because a much larger clone lies one nucleotide away. V and J are TRBV20-1 and TRBJ2-7; D might be TRBD2 (5 bases). Trimming removed 4 bases at V and 6 bases at J, with 19 bases between. The germline CDR1 and CDR2 sequences are DFQATT and SNEGSKA (reference sequence). The CDR3 consists of 14 residues. The CDR3 is CSANFRVGASEQYF. In DNA, the CDR3 is TGCAGTGCTAATTTTCGTGTGGGAGCCTCCGAGCAGTACTTC.